These 18 T cell receptor beta chains originate from one sample sequenced in a study of CD8 T cells in Susac syndrome. Random hexamers primed reverse transcription of roughly 0.5 to 1 ug RNA. One entry per CDR3 protein results from TCRdb running MiXCR on the immunoSEQ multiplex PCR reads. The sample consists of under 350,000 distinct CDR3 sequences, just over 90% of them appearing once. The sequencing input was CD4+ T cells from PBMCs. These receptors were obtained from a human donor with multiple sclerosis.

The CDR3, as DNA: TGTGCCAGCAGTCCCCTCTACTCTAACTATGGCTACACCTTC. As protein: CASSPLYSNYGYTF. The chain uses TRBV12-3 or TRBV12-4 and TRBJ1-2; D gene unclear. CDR3 length: 14 residues. V lost 5 bases and J 0 bases, leaving 10 bases between the germline ends.

The V call is TRBV12-3 or TRBV12-4, the J call TRBJ1-6; D perhaps matches TRBD1 (5 bases). The CDR3 is 14 amino acids. V shed 6 bases and J shed 7 bases, with 13 bases lying between them. The chain's CDR3 is CASREGVRNSPLHF. As DNA, the CDR3 is TGTGCCAGCAGGGAAGGGGTTCGAAATTCACCCCTCCACTTT.

The chain recombines TRBV9 with TRBJ1-2; no clear D gene. From germline, CDR1 is SGDLS and CDR2 YYNGEE. The CDR3 consists of 13 residues. The V end was cut by 0 bases, the J end by 2 bases, with 5 bases between. DNA for the CDR3: TGTGCCAGCAGCGTAGACATAAACTATGGCTACACCTTC. It codes for CASSVDINYGYTF.

The chain carries TRBV12-3 or TRBV12-4 and TRBJ2-5; D is possibly TRBD2 (6 bases). The V gene lost 2 bases and the J gene lost 2 bases, with 21 bases spanning the gap. The CDR3 loop spans 18 amino acids. The CDR3, as DNA: TGTGCCAGCAGTTTATTCGTTAAGGATCCGGCGGGGCAAGAGACCCAGTACTTC. Protein sequence: CASSLFVKDPAGQETQYF.

This chain uses TRBV20-1 with TRBJ1-1, with 7 bases matching TRBD1. V dropped 1 base and J dropped 6; count of bases not matched to a gene: 5. This CDR3 has 13 amino acids. Germline V gene sequence: CDR1 DFQATT, CDR2 SNEGSKA (reference sequence). DNA for the CDR3: TGCAGTGCTAGAGTCCAGGGGGGGTCTGAAGCTTTCTTT. Its translation is CSARVQGGSEAFF.

The CDR3 nucleotides are TGTGCCACCAGTAGTAACAGGGATAGTCAGCCCCAGCATTTT. This translates into CATSSNRDSQPQHF. The chain links TRBV24-1 to TRBJ1-5; perhaps TRBD1 as D (6 bases). V was trimmed by 6 bases and J by 6 bases, leaving 14 bases between them. Germline CDR1 KGHDR, CDR2 SFDVKD. The CDR3 loop spans 14 amino acids.

The rearrangement links TRBV2 to TRBJ2-2; 7 nucleotides agree with TRBD1. V shed 6 bases, J shed 3 bases, and the junction held 4 bases outside the gene matches. Per the germline V gene, CDR1 is SNHLY and CDR2 is FYNNEI. The CDR3 covers 14 residues. The chain's CDR3 is CASRGDSYTGELFF. CDR3 coding DNA: TGTGCCAGCAGGGGGGACAGCTACACCGGGGAGCTGTTTTTT.

The J gene is TRBJ2-1, the V gene TRBV20-1; 10 bases are shared with TRBD2. V was clipped by 5 bases and J by 9 bases; unmatched bases: 4. Germline V gives CDR1 DFQATT, CDR2 SNEGSKA (reference sequence). The CDR3 runs 12 residues. The CDR3 coding sequence is TGCAGTGCTCTCCGACTAGCGGGTGAGCAGTTCTTC. It is translated as CSALRLAGEQFF.

V is TRBV12-3 or TRBV12-4 and J is TRBJ1-1; unclear D gene. Trimming removed 5 bases at V and 1 base at J, with 14 bases between. The CDR3 has 15 amino acids. The CDR3 here is CASSPRHLPNTEAFF. The CDR3 region has the DNA TGTGCCAGCAGTCCAAGACACCTTCCGAACACTGAAGCTTTCTTT.

This clonotype has only one observation. The J gene is TRBJ2-3, the V gene TRBV6-5; D is perhaps TRBD2 (6 bases). CDR1 and CDR2 from the germline V gene are MNHEY and SVGAGI. Deletions cut 0 bases from V and 0 bases from J, with 13 bases between. The CDR3 sequence is 17 residues long. CDR3 DNA: TGTGCCAGCAGTTACTCGATGCTTGCGGGGAGCACAGATACGCAGTATTTT. Translating it yields CASSYSMLAGSTDTQYF.

V is TRBV20-1 and J is TRBJ2-3, with D tentatively TRBD1 (5 bases). Germline lookup yields CDR1 DFQATT and CDR2 SNEGSKA (reference sequence). The CDR3 has 13 residues. The CDR3, as DNA: TGCAGCCCTGACCCGACAGCACCAGATACGCAGTATTTT. This codes for CSPDPTAPDTQYF.

Only one count was recorded for this clonotype. V gene TRBV20-1 combines with J gene TRBJ2-3; TRBD2 aligns across 7 bases. The CDR3 runs to 17 residues. Germline-derived CDR1 and CDR2 are DFQATT and SNEGSKA (reference sequence). With V trimmed by 1 base and J by 2 bases, 12 bases remained unmatched. The CDR3, as DNA: TGCAGTGCTAGAGGAGGGAGCGGTGCGGGAGTCACAGATACGCAGTATTTT. Its protein is CSARGGSGAGVTDTQYF.

This clonotype came up once. The chain combines TRBV7-2 with TRBJ1-6; no definite D call. Germline lookup yields CDR1 SGHTA and CDR2 FQGNSA. CDR3 length: 14 amino acids. The germline V and J ends were trimmed by 6 bases and 4 bases, with 10 bases remaining between them. CDR3 DNA: TGTGCCAGCAGTGCCGATGGTTATAATTCACCCCTCCACTTT. This codes for CASSADGYNSPLHF.

For the CDR3, the DNA is TGTGCCAGCAGCTTAGAAGGGGGACGGTGGAACACTGAAGCTTTCTTT. The encoded protein is CASSLEGGRWNTEAFF. V is TRBV7-2 and J is TRBJ1-1, with TRBD1 as a possible D gene (6 bases). The germline V gene has CDR1 SGHTA and CDR2 FQGNSA. Trimming took 1 base from V and 1 from J, leaving 13 bases between them. This CDR3 region has 16 residues.

The gene calls are TRBV23-1 and TRBJ1-5, with D possibly being TRBD1 (6 bases). TRBV23-1 is flagged as an ORF with uncertain function. Deletions cut 6 bases from V and 6 bases from J, with 24 bases between. The CDR3 is 17 amino acids. CDR3 loop: CASRPRDGPRGGQPQHF. The DNA of the CDR3 is TGCGCCAGCAGGCCCCGGGACGGGCCTAGGGGGGGTCAGCCCCAGCATTTT.

The chain recombines TRBV2 with TRBJ2-5, with 15 bases that match TRBD2. The ends lost 3 bases at V and 6 bases at J; junction bases unmatched: 2. The CDR3 covers 15 residues. Germline CDR1 and CDR2: SNHLY and FYNNEI. CDR3 DNA sequence: TGTGCCAGCAGTGATGGACTAGCGGGAGGGAAGACCCAGTACTTC. This translates into CASSDGLAGGKTQYF.

This chain connects TRBV7-2 to TRBJ1-5; 9 positions match TRBD1. V was pared by 5 bases and J by 1 base, with 6 bases of the junction left unmatched. Germline CDR1 is SGHTA and CDR2 is FQGNSA. The CDR3 totals 16 residues. The CDR3 loop reads CASSPDRGRSNQPQHF. CDR3 nucleotides: TGTGCCAGCAGCCCGGACAGGGGTCGGAGCAATCAGCCCCAGCATTTT. The variable domain in full, completed from reference TRBV7-2 and TRBJ1-5, reads GAGVSQSPSNKVTEKGKDVELRCDPISGHTALYWYRQSLGQGLEFLIYFQGNSAPDKSGLPSDRFSAERTGGSVSTLTIQRTQQEDSAVYLCASSPDRGRSNQPQHFGDGTRLSIL.

The chain is built from TRBV29-1 and TRBJ2-3; the match to TRBD2 covers 14 bases. V lost 4 bases and J lost 3; bases outside the gene matches: 9. CDR1 SQVTM and CDR2 ANQGSEA come from the germline V gene. The CDR3 length is 17 residues. The CDR3 is CSVAGTSGRGGTDTQYF. CDR3 in DNA: TGCAGCGTTGCCGGGACTAGCGGGAGAGGAGGAACAGATACGCAGTATTTT.